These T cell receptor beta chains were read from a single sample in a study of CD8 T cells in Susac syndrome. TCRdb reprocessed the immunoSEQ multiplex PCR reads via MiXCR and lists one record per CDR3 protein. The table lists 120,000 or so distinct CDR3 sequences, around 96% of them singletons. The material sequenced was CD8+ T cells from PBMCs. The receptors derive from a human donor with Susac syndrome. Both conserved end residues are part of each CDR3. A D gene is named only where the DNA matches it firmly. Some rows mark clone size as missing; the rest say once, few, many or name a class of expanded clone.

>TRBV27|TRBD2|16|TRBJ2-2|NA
TGTGCCACCTCTTATGGGACTAGCGGGGCCACCGGGGAGCTGTTTTTT
CATSYGTSGATGELFF
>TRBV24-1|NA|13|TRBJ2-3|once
TGTGCCACCAGGGACTCGGGCACAGATACGCAGTATTTT
CATRDSGTDTQYF
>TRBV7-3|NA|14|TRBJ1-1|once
TGTGCCAGCGGATCAGGGCGGAACCCCACTGAAGCTTTCTTT
CASGSGRNPTEAFF
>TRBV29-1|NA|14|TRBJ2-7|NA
TGCAGCGTTGTTCTGTTGGGTTTCCGCTACGAGCAGTACTTC
CSVVLLGFRYEQYF
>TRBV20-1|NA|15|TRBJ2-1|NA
TGCAGTGCTAGAGATCTGCAGGGCCCCTACAATGAGCAGTTCTTC
CSARDLQGPYNEQFF
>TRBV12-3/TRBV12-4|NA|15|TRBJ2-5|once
TGTGCCAGCAGTCCAACCTCCGGGACGGAAGAGACCCAGTACTTC
CASSPTSGTEETQYF
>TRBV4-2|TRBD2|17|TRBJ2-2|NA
TGTGCCAGCAGCCAAGAGGTAGCGGGGGGATCCACCGGGGAGCTGTTTTTT
CASSQEVAGGSTGELFF
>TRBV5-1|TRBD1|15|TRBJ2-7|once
TGCGCCAGCAGTCCAGGCCGAGACAGGGTACACGAGCAGTACTTC
CASSPGRDRVHEQYF
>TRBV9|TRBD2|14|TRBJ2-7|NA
TGTGCCAGCAGCGTAGGCGGGAGCGGGGACGAGCAGTACTTC
CASSVGGSGDEQYF
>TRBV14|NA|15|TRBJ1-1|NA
TGTGCCAGCAGCCAAGTTTACGGGGTAGGCACTGAAGCTTTCTTT
CASSQVYGVGTEAFF
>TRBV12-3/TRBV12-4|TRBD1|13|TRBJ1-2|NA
TGTGCCAGCAGCTTCGGGACAGGGGCGGGCTACACCTTC
CASSFGTGAGYTF
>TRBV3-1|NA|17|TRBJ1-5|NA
TGTGCCAGCAGCCAAGACGGGCCAGAAAGGAGCAATCAGCCCCAGCATTTT
CASSQDGPERSNQPQHF
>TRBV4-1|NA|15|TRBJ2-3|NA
TGCGCCAGCAGCCAAGAGGTCTTTGCCACAGATACGCAGTATTTT
CASSQEVFATDTQYF
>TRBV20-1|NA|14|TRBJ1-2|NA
TGCAGTGCTAGTAGGGGGGATCGAGTTGCTGGCTACACCTTC
CSASRGDRVAGYTF
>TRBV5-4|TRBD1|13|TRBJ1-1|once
TGTGCCAGCAGGCCCACAGGGGGAACTGAAGCTTTCTTT
CASRPTGGTEAFF
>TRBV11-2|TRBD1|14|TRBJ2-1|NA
TGTGCCAGCAGCTTAGGCCGGACAGGGGGGCACAAGTTCTTC
CASSLGRTGGHKFF
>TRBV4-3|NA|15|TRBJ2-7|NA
TGCGCCAGCAGTCCTAACCGGGACTTACGTTACGAGCAGTACTTC
CASSPNRDLRYEQYF
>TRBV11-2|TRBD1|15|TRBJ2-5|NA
TGTGCCAGCAGCCCCATGGACAGGGATGGAGAGACCCAGTACTTC
CASSPMDRDGETQYF
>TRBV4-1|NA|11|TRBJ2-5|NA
TGCGCCAGCAGCCAACAAGGTGCCCAGTACTTC
CASSQQGAQYF
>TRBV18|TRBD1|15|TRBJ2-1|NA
TGTGCCAGCTCACCAGAACAGGGGGTCTACAATGAGCAGTTCTTC
CASSPEQGVYNEQFF
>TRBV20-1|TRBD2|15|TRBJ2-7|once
TGCAGTGCTAGAGGGACTAGCAGGAGGGACTACGAGCAGTACTTC
CSARGTSRRDYEQYF
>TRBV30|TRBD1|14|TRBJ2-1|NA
TGTGCCTGGAGTACGGGACAGGGGGCAAGCGAGCAGTTCTTC
CAWSTGQGASEQFF
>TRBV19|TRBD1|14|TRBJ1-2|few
TGTGCCAGTAGTAGTGGACAGGGAGGCTATGGCTACACCTTC
CASSSGQGGYGYTF
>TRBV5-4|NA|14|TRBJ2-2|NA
TGTGCCAGCCCCGGGGGAGCGAACACCGGGGAGCTGTTTTTT
CASPGGANTGELFF
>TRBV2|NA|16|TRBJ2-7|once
TGTGCCAGCAGCGGAAGCCTTACGCTTAGCTCCTACGAGCAGTACTTC
CASSGSLTLSSYEQYF
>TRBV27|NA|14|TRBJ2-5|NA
TGTGCCAGCAGGGTGACAGCGAGCGTCGAGACCCAGTACTTC
CASRVTASVETQYF
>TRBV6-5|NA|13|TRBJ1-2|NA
TGTGCCAGCACTCAGGCCATTAACTATGGCTACACCTTC
CASTQAINYGYTF
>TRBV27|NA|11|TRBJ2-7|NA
TGTGCCACCGGGCAGATGAGCGAGCAGTACTTC
CATGQMSEQYF
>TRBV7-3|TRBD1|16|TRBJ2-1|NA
TGTGCCAGCAGCTTAACGGCAGGGGGCGCGGCCAATGAGCAGTTCTTC
CASSLTAGGAANEQFF
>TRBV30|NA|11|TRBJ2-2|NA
TGTGCCTGGAGTGAGGCCGGGGAGCTGTTTTTT
CAWSEAGELFF
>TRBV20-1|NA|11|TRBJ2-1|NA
TGCAGTGCTGGGCCGGGTGCCGAGCAGTTTTTC
CSAGPGAEQFF
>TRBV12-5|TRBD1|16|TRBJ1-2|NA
TGTGCTAGTGGTATCGAGACAGGGTATCTTGACTATGGCTACACCTTC
CASGIETGYLDYGYTF
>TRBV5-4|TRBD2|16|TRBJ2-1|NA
TGTGCCAGCACCCTGAGGGCGGGAGCGTGGTCCAATGAGCAGTTCTTC
CASTLRAGAWSNEQFF
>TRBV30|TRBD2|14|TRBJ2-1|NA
TGTGCCTGTAATCCGGGACTAGCTTACAATGAGCAGTTCTTC
CACNPGLAYNEQFF
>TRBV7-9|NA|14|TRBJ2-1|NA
TGTGCCAGCAGCCCCTCGGGCTGGGCCAATGAGCAGTTCTTC
CASSPSGWANEQFF
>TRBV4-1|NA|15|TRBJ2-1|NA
TGCGCCAGCAGCCAGCCCCCGGGACCTAACAATGAGCAGTTCTTC
CASSQPPGPNNEQFF
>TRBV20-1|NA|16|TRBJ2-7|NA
TGCAGTGCTCAAGGCCCAGGGACCCTAAACGCCTACGAGCAGTACTTC
CSAQGPGTLNAYEQYF
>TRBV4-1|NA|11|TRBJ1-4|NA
TGCGCCAGCAGCCATAGTGAAAAACTGTTTTTT
CASSHSEKLFF
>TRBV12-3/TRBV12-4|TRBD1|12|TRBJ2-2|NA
TGTGCCAGCAGATCGGACAGGGGAGGGCTGTTTTTT
CASRSDRGGLFF
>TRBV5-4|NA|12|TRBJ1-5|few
TGTGCCAGCAGCTTTGGTAATCAGCCCCAGCATTTT
CASSFGNQPQHF
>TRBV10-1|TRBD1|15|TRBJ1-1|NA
TGCGCCAACGTACCGGGACAGGGGGTTGGTACTGAAGCTTTCTTT
CANVPGQGVGTEAFF
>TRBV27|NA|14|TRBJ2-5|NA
TGTGCCAGCAGTTTACGAGCAGAACAAGAGACCCAGTACTTC
CASSLRAEQETQYF
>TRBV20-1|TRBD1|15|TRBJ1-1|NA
TGCAGTGCTAGAGTGGGGACAGGGTCAGGTCCAGAAGCTTTCTTT
CSARVGTGSGPEAFF
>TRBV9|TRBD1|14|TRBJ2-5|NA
TGTGCCAGCAGCGTAGTCGACAGGGAAGAGACCCAGTACTTC
CASSVVDREETQYF
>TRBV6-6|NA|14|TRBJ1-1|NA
TGTGCCAGCAGATTAGGGGGGGTGGGCACTGAAGCTTTCTTT
CASRLGGVGTEAFF
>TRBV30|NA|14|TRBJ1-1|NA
TGTGCCTGGCTTGAGTCGCCTGGGTTGACTGAAGCTTTCTTT
CAWLESPGLTEAFF
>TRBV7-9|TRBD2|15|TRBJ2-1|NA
TGTGCCAGCCTTGGACTAGCGGGGAGGCACAATGAGCAGTTCTTC
CASLGLAGRHNEQFF
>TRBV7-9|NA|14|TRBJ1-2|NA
TGTGCCAGCAGCTTAGTTCAGGCTATCTATGGCTACACCTTC
CASSLVQAIYGYTF
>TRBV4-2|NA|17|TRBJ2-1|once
TGTGCCAGCAGCCAAGCGGGCGGGATAGGGGCCTACAATGAGCAGTTCTTC
CASSQAGGIGAYNEQFF
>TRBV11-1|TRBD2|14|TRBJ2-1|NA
TGTGCCAGCAGAGTAGAAGCGGGGGATAATGAGCAGTTCTTC
CASRVEAGDNEQFF
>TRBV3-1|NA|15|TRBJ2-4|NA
TGTGCCAGCAGCCAAATACTGACTGGGGGAAACATTCAGTACTTC
CASSQILTGGNIQYF